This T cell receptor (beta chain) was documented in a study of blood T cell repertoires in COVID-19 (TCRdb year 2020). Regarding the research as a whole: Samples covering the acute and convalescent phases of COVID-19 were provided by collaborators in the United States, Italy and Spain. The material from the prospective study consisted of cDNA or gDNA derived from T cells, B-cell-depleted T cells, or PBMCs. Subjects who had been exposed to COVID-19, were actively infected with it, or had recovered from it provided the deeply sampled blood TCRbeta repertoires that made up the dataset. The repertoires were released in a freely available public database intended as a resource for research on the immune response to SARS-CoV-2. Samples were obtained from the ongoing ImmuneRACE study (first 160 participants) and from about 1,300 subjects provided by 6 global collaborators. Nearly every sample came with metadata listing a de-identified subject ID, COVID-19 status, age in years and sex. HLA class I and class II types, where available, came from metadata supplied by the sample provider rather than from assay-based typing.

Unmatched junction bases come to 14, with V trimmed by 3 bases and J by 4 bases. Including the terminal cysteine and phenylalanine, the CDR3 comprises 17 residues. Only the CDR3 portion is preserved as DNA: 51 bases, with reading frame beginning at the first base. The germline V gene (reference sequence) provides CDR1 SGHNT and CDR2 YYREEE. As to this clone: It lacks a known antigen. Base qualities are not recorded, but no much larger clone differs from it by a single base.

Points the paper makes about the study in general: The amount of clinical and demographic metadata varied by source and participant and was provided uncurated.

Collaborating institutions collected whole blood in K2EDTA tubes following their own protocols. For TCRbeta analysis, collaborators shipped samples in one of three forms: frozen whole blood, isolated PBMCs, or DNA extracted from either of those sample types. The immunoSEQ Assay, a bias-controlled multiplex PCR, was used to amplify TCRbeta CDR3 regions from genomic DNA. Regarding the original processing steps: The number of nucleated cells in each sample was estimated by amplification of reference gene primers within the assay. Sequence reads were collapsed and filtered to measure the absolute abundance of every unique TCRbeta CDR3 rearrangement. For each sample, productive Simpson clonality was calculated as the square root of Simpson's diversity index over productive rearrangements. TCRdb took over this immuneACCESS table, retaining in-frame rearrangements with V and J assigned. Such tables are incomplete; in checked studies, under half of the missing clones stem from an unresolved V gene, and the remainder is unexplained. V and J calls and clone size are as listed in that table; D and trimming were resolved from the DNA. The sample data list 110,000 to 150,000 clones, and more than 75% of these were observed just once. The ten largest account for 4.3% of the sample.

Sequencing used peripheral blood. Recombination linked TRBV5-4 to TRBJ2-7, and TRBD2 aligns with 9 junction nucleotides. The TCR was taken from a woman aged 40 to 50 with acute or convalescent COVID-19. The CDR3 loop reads CASSSVPGAGGDYEQYF. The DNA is TGTGCCAGCAGCTCTGTGCCCGGGGCGGGAGGGGATTACGAGCAGTACTTC.